A single sample is the source of the 14 T cell receptor beta chains below, sequenced in a study of graft-versus-host responses after intestinal transplantation. These receptors' targets are unknown. Profiled with immunoSEQ multiplex PCR; TCRdb holds only in-frame clones, not every one. The sample yields 90,000 to 120,000 clones, over 80% seen once. The material sequenced was unstimulated CD4+ T cells sorted from spleen or lymph node cells, taken before transplant. These receptors were obtained from a human donor who was the organ donor for an intestinal transplant.

The chain employs TRBV5-1 and TRBJ2-7, with TRBD2 matching 11 bases. Germline V gene lookup returns CDR1 SGHRS and CDR2 YFSETQ. This CDR3 has 14 residues. The junction had 5 bases not matched to a gene; V was cut back by 6 bases and J by 3 bases. This CDR3 is CASNLAGGDYEQYF. The DNA for the CDR3 is TGCGCCAGCAACTTAGCGGGAGGGGACTACGAGCAGTACTTC.

The chain recombines TRBV25-1 with TRBJ2-2; D is unresolved. The CDR3 is 16 residues long. Trimming took off 3 bases at V and 3 bases at J, with 14 bases between the two ends. Germline CDR1 reads MGHDK; CDR2 reads SYGVNS. Written as DNA, the CDR3 is TGTGCCAGCAGTGATTCGTCAGTACCCTACACCGGGGAGCTGTTTTTT. It codes for CASSDSSVPYTGELFF. The full variable domain, with the rest looked up from reference TRBV25-1 and TRBJ2-2, is EADIYQTPRYLVIGTGKKITLECSQTMGHDKMYWYQQDPGMELHLIHYSYGVNSTEKGDLSSESTVSRIRTEHFPLTLESARPSHTSQYLCASSDSSVPYTGELFFGEGSRLTVL.

The chain combines TRBV5-1 with TRBJ1-1; 7 bases fit TRBD1. The CDR3 covers 14 residues. The germline CDR1 and CDR2 sequences are SGHRS and YFSETQ. J was trimmed by 6 bases and V by 2 bases; bases with no gene match: 7. In DNA form, the CDR3 reads TGCGCCAGCAGCTTACTGACAGGGTTACCTGAAGCTTTCTTT. Residues: CASSLLTGLPEAFF.

This clone showed up just a few times. V is TRBV19 and J is TRBJ2-5, with 8 bases that match TRBD2. J was trimmed by 5 bases and V by 11 bases; bases with no gene match: 7. The CDR3 consists of 12 residues. Germline V lookup: CDR1 LNHDA, CDR2 SQIVND (reference sequence). The CDR3 spells CAASSGTETQYF. In DNA form, the CDR3 reads TGTGCCGCGAGTAGCGGGACTGAGACCCAGTACTTC.

The chain couples TRBV29-1 to TRBJ2-2, with D unclear. The CDR3 totals 13 residues. The germline gives CDR1 SQVTM, CDR2 ANQGSEA. V dropped 6 bases and J dropped 4 bases, with 12 bases sitting between them. The CDR3: CSVQVRPTGELFF. In DNA, the CDR3 is TGCAGCGTCCAGGTTCGCCCCACCGGGGAGCTGTTTTTT.

The rearrangement joins TRBV6-6 to TRBJ2-4; unclear D gene. The CDR3 length is 14 residues. CDR1 and CDR2 from the germline V gene are MNHNY and SVGAGI (reference sequence). V was pared by 0 bases and J by 2 bases, with 5 bases between. CDR3 coding DNA: TGTGCCAGCAGTTACTCCTCCTCCAAAAACATTCAGTACTTC. It is translated as CASSYSSSKNIQYF.

The CDR3 region has the DNA TGTGCTAGTGGTTTAGAACAGGGAAGGTTGGTAGCTTTCTTT. It codes for CASGLEQGRLVAFF. The rearrangement uses TRBV12-5 and TRBJ1-1; tentatively, D is TRBD1 (6 bases). The V gene's germline CDR1 is LGHNT and CDR2 FRNRAP. The CDR3 is 14 amino acids. V was clipped by 3 bases and J by 10 bases, with 18 bases between them.

This clone was detected a few times. This chain joins TRBV5-1 and TRBJ1-2, with a tentative D call TRBD1 (6 bases). CDR1 is SGHRS and CDR2 is YFSETQ in the germline V gene. The V and J ends lost 3 bases and 4 bases respectively, with 19 bases between them. CDR3 length: 16 residues. The CDR3 reads CASSWGPEGVVYGYTF. CDR3 nucleotides: TGCGCCAGCAGCTGGGGGCCTGAGGGGGTAGTCTATGGCTACACCTTC.

The count of this clone is one. Additional DNA sequences in this sample encode the identical CDR3. The chain joins TRBV5-4 to TRBJ2-7, with TRBD2 as a possible D gene (5 bases). The CDR3 is made up of 17 amino acids. Trimming removed 4 bases at V and 2 bases at J, with 22 bases between. Germline V lookup: CDR1 SGHNT, CDR2 YYREEE (reference sequence). DNA of the CDR3: TGTGCCAGCAGCACCCCGGGTCGGAGAGGGCATCCCTACGAGCAGTACTTC. Its protein product is CASSTPGRRGHPYEQYF.

This chain links TRBV18 with TRBJ2-7; D is perhaps TRBD2 (6 bases). The CDR3 extends over 16 amino acids. Germline CDR1 reads KGHSH; CDR2 reads LQKENI. V shed 0 bases and J shed 2 bases, with 14 bases lying between them. The CDR3 DNA is TGTGCCAGCTCACCACCGGGGCCTCGGGGGACCTACGAGCAGTACTTC. Amino acid sequence: CASSPPGPRGTYEQYF.

This clone was observed a handful of times. The V gene is TRBV7-3, the J gene TRBJ2-3; TRBD2 aligns across 7 bases. Trimming removed 11 bases from V and 2 bases from J; junction bases left unmatched: 13. Germline V gene data show CDR1 as SGHTA and CDR2 as FQGTGA. CDR3 length equals 15 residues. CDR3 residues: CAPAAGVISTDTQYF. In DNA form, the CDR3 reads TGTGCCCCGGCGGCGGGGGTGATTTCCACAGATACGCAGTATTTT. The whole variable domain, filled in from reference TRBV7-3 and TRBJ2-3, reads GAGVSQTPSNKVTEKGKYVELRCDPISGHTALYWYRQSLGQGPEFLIYFQGTGAADDSGLPNDRFFAVRPEGSVSTLKIQRTERGDSAVYLCAPAAGVISTDTQYFGPGTRLTVL.

This chain connects TRBV5-6 to TRBJ2-4; possibly TRBD1 for D (6 bases). CDR1 is SGHDT, CDR2 YYEEEE, per germline. The V end was cut by 2 bases, the J end by 5 bases, with 23 bases between. The length of the CDR3 is 18 residues. This CDR3 reads CASSLSLGLRGRENIQYF. CDR3 nucleotide sequence: TGTGCCAGCAGCTTATCCCTTGGACTCAGGGGCCGGGAAAACATTCAGTACTTC.

The rearrangement links TRBV18 to TRBJ1-4; 8 bases are a match to TRBD1. This CDR3 has 16 residues. Trimming removed 3 bases from V and 6 bases from J; junction bases left unmatched: 9. Germline CDR1 KGHSH, CDR2 LQKENI. CDR3 protein: CASSPGQGVPDEKLFF. The CDR3 nucleotides read TGTGCCAGCTCACCCGGACAGGGCGTGCCTGATGAAAAACTGTTTTTT.

A few counts support this clone. The gene calls are TRBV11-2 and TRBJ1-1; 7 nucleotides match TRBD1. Germline V gene lookup returns CDR1 SGHAT and CDR2 FQNNGV. This CDR3 has 15 residues. Unmatched junction bases numbered 9, after V lost 5 bases and J lost 3 bases. The CDR3, as DNA: TGTGCCAGCAGCCCGAAACAGGGGAGATACACTGAAGCTTTCTTT. Its translation: CASSPKQGRYTEAFF.